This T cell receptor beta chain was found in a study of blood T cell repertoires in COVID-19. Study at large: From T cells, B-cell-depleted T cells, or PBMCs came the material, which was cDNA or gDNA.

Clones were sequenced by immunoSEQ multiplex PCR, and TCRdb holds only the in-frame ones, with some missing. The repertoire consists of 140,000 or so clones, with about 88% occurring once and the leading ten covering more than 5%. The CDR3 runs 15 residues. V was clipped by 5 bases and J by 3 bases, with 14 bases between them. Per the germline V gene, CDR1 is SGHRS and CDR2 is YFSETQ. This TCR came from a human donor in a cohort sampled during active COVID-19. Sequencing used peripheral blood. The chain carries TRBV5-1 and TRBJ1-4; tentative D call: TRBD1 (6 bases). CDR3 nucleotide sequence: TGCGCCAGCAGGAACCCGGGACAAGCTAATGAAAAACTGTTTTTT. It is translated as CASRNPGQANEKLFF.